This T cell receptor (beta chain) is drawn from a study of molecular identifiers for immune sequencing clone quantification. Each library that profiled naive CD8 cells came from about 20,000 to 1,000,000 sorted cells with 10%, 30% or 50% RNA. As CD8+CD4-CCR7+CD45RA+ cells, naive CD8 T cells were sorted. TCRdb itself ran the PCR reads through MiXCR, one entry per CDR3 protein. The sample has under 650,000 distinct CDR3 sequences; approximately 20% are singletons. The sequencing sample was made of naive CD8+ T cells from blood, with Jurkat cell RNA spiked in. Specified subset: FACS-sorted CD8+CD4-CCR7+CD45RA+ naive T cells. The TCR was taken from a human donor in good health. Some libraries in this study had Jurkat cell RNA spiked in.

In DNA form, the CDR3 reads TGTGCCAGCGAGAACACCGGGGAGCTGTTTTTT. It yields the protein CASENTGELFF. The chain uses TRBV9 and TRBJ2-2; D not resolved. The germline CDR1 and CDR2 sequences are SGDLS and YYNGEE. CDR3 size: 11 residues. Trimming cost V 7 bases and J 1 base, with 2 bases left between them.